This TCR beta chain was retrieved from a study of T-cell memory formation after mild COVID-19. Study in general: Largely, TCR clusters stayed within a single donor.

TCRdb redid the calling of the 5' RACE reads with MiXCR, one entry per CDR3 protein. The sample carries around 470,000 distinct CDR3 sequences, around 20% recorded once. General study results and limits: Clones contracting day 15 to 85 were balanced CD4/CD8; later expanders leaned CD4+. Prior to infection, memory already included some responding clones, suggesting cross-reactive memory joined.

Germline CDR1 SGHTA, CDR2 FQGNSA. The CDR3 loop spans 13 amino acids. J lost 8 bases, V lost 5 bases, and 7 bases had no gene match. Only a few counts were recorded for this clonotype. What it recognizes is unknown. The sample was PBMCs or a T cell subset sorted from them (not recorded which). This chain uses TRBV7-2 with TRBJ2-7, with 9 nucleotides matching TRBD1. The clonotype comes from an adult woman who had mild COVID-19 (a few samples of this study predate the infection). Cell type and time point are not known. The CDR3 region has the DNA TGTGCCAGCAGCCGGGACAGGGAAGGAAAGCAGTACTTC. This gives the protein CASSRDREGKQYF.